These T cell receptor beta chains were read from a single sample in a study of T cells after yellow fever vaccination. MiXCR was run by TCRdb on the 5' RACE reads, yielding one entry per CDR3 protein. Among almost 30,000 distinct CDR3 sequences, about 6% were seen once, and the ten largest hold 25%. Sample: PBMCs, either bulk or a sorted T-cell subset (CD4+, CD8+, memory, or dextramer-sorted; not recorded which), taken on the day of the yellow fever booster vaccination. The receptors come from a man younger than 40 who received the YFV17D yellow fever vaccine. Each CDR3 is given with its conserved first and last residue. The order of the fields is D gene, clone size, V gene, J gene, CDR3 DNA, CDR3 protein. D genes are given only for firm matches. The size of a clone is reported for some rows only, either as once, few or many, or as a class for expanded clones.

>.|many|TRBV5-1|TRBJ1-1
TGCGCCAGCAGCTTCAAAGGTACTGAAGCTTTCTTT
CASSFKGTEAFF
>TRBD2|many|TRBV5-5|TRBJ2-4
TGTGCCAGCAGCTTGAGTAGCGGGAGCTCGAACATTCAGTACTTC
CASSLSSGSSNIQYF
>.|many|TRBV21-1|TRBJ1-1
TGTGCCAGCAGCAAAGGGGACAGGGGGCGAAACACTGAAGCTTTCTTT
CASSKGDRGRNTEAFF
>TRBD2|many|TRBV2|TRBJ2-5
TGTGCCAGGGGGACTAGCGGACAAGAGACCCAGTACTTC
CARGTSGQETQYF
>.|few|TRBV7-3|TRBJ2-2
TGTGCCAGCAGCCCGCCAGGAGCCCTTGACGGGGAGCTGTTTTTT
CASSPPGALDGELFF
>TRBD2|.|TRBV6-1|TRBJ2-1
TGTGCCAGCAGTGAAGCGCTACTAGCGGGAGGGGATGAGCAGTTCTTC
CASSEALLAGGDEQFF
>.|many|TRBV5-6|TRBJ2-3
TGTGCCAGCAGCTTGGAAGGGACTGGGTCCACAGATACGCAGTATTTT
CASSLEGTGSTDTQYF
>.|.|TRBV6-2/TRBV6-3|TRBJ1-2
TGTGCCAGCAGACGACAGGTAGACTATGGCTACACCTTC
CASRRQVDYGYTF
>TRBD2|few|TRBV4-3|TRBJ2-6
TGCGCCAGCAGCCAGGGGGGGTCGGGAAGCGGGGCCAACGTCCTGACTTTC
CASSQGGSGSGANVLTF
>.|many|TRBV29-1|TRBJ2-5
TGCAGCGCCAAGAGGGGGGGAGAGACCCAGTACTTC
CSAKRGGETQYF
>.|many|TRBV27|TRBJ1-1
TGTGCCAGCAGCTTTTCGGGGGTGAACACTGAAGCTTTCTTT
CASSFSGVNTEAFF
>TRBD2|few|TRBV7-9|TRBJ2-1
TGTGCCAGCAGCTTAGTGGTAGCGGGGAACAATGAGCAGTTCTTC
CASSLVVAGNNEQFF
>.|many|TRBV6-5|TRBJ1-2
TGTGCCAGCAGTTACGTCCAGGGTTACTATGGCTACACCTTC
CASSYVQGYYGYTF
>.|many|TRBV6-5|TRBJ1-6
TGTGCCAGCAGTTACTCGGGAGAACGGAGGAGGTCACCCCTCCACTTT
CASSYSGERRRSPLHF
>.|many|TRBV7-2|TRBJ1-6
TGTGCCAGCAGCTTATCCCTTGGCAGGGGTAATTCACCCCTCCACTTT
CASSLSLGRGNSPLHF
>.|many|TRBV6-2/TRBV6-3|TRBJ2-2
TGTGCCAGCAGTTACTCGACCGGGGACGGGGAGCTGTTTTTT
CASSYSTGDGELFF
>.|many|TRBV23-1|TRBJ2-2
.
CASSHANPGSCFF
>.|many|TRBV7-7|TRBJ2-5
TGTGCTAGCAGCTTAGCCGGAATCGGCCAAGAGACCCAGTACTTC
CASSLAGIGQETQYF
>.|many|TRBV7-9|TRBJ2-1
TGTGCCAGCAGCTTAGGGGGGTCCAATGAGCAGTTCTTC
CASSLGGSNEQFF
>TRBD1|many|TRBV20-1|TRBJ1-6
TGCAGTGCTAGAGAGGGACAGAGAGGTTCACCCCTCCACTTT
CSAREGQRGSPLHF
>TRBD2|many|TRBV24-1|TRBJ2-1
TGTGCCACCAGTGAAGCTGGGACTAGCGGGAGCGGGTATGAGCAGTTCTTC
CATSEAGTSGSGYEQFF
>.|many|TRBV20-1|TRBJ1-1
TGCAGTGCGTCTACAACAGGTGAAGCTTTCTTT
CSASTTGEAFF
>TRBD1|many|TRBV6-2/TRBV6-3|TRBJ2-7
TGTGCCAGCAGACCCGGACAGGCGATACAATACGAGCAGTACTTC
CASRPGQAIQYEQYF
>TRBD2|many|TRBV6-5|TRBJ2-2
TGTGCCAGCAGTCAGACTAGCGGGAGTTTCAGCGGGGAGCTGTTTTTT
CASSQTSGSFSGELFF
>.|medium-sized|TRBV12-3/TRBV12-4|TRBJ1-4
TGTGCCAGCAGATGGGGAGCTAATGAAAAACTGTTTTTT
CASRWGANEKLFF
>.|many|TRBV12-3/TRBV12-4|TRBJ1-5
TGTGCCAGCAGTTTAGAATCCGATCAGCCCCAGCATTTT
CASSLESDQPQHF
>.|many|TRBV5-1|TRBJ2-1
TGCGCCAGCACCCCGGACACTTACTACAATGAGCAGTTCTTC
CASTPDTYYNEQFF
>.|few|TRBV5-6|TRBJ1-1
TGTGCCAGCAGCTTAGGCACTGAAGCTTTCTTT
CASSLGTEAFF
>.|.|TRBV27|TRBJ2-7
TGTGCCAGTCGTCCTAGCCTAGGCTACGAGCAGTACTTC
CASRPSLGYEQYF
>.|few|TRBV14|TRBJ1-6
TGTGCCAGCAGCCAAGAGTGGTCTCGACTCCACTTT
CASSQEWSRLHF
>TRBD2|few|TRBV6-1|TRBJ2-1
TGTGCCAGCAGCCGCGGACTAGCGCCATACAATGAGCAGTTCTTC
CASSRGLAPYNEQFF
>.|few|TRBV7-3|TRBJ2-3
TGTGCCAGCAGCTCGGGGAGTAACAGTCGCACAGATACGCAGTATTTT
CASSSGSNSRTDTQYF
>.|many|TRBV6-4|TRBJ2-3
TGTGCCAGCAGTGACTCCGGAGGGGCTGATACGCAGTATTTT
CASSDSGGADTQYF
>TRBD2|.|TRBV20-1|TRBJ2-3
TGCAGTGCTGACGGGACTAGCGGAGCCAGCACAGATACGCAGTATTTT
CSADGTSGASTDTQYF
>.|many|TRBV2|TRBJ2-1
TGTGCCAGCAGTGGTGGGAGAGGGTCCTACAATGAGCAGTTCTTC
CASSGGRGSYNEQFF